The following is a T cell receptor beta chain sequence with its context. Germline lookup yields CDR1 ENHRY and CDR2 SYGVKD. With 10 bases removed from V and 4 bases from J, the gap between germline ends came to 19 bases. The CDR3 is made up of 15 amino acids. Study processing details: It was from reference gene primer amplification that nucleated cell counts were estimated. Profiling relied on immunoSEQ multiplex PCR, and the TCRdb table lists in-frame clones only, not all of them. The V and J calls and the clone size are those of that table, but D and trimming were determined from the DNA. This table holds around 100,000 clones, about nine tenths found once. These data are taken from a study of blood T cell repertoires in COVID-19.

The V gene is TRBV10-3, the J gene TRBJ2-2; perhaps TRBD1 as D (5 bases). This TCR was sampled from a young man with acute or convalescent COVID-19. Sequenced material: peripheral blood. CDR3 bases: TGTGCCACCACAACGGCCGACAGTCTCACCGGGGAGCTGTTTTTT. It is translated as CATTTADSLTGELFF.